This paragraph covers one TCR beta chain sequence. The antigen is undetermined. This sample is part of a study of cytomegalovirus exposure and HLA in healthy donors. Findings and limits, study-wide: Cytomegalovirus-associated status was assigned to about 170 TCR beta chains.

PCR was performed using 60 Vbeta and 13 Jbeta primers. Measured with immunoSEQ multiplex PCR; TCRdb has only the in-frame clones, and not every one. The sample consists of some 85,000 clones, about three quarters of them appearing once. Trimming stripped 0 bases from V and 6 bases from J, with 5 bases between. The CDR3 extends over 13 amino acids. The germline V gene has CDR1 SGHDN and CDR2 FVKESK. This sequence originates from a woman aged 40 to 55 in good health and CMV-seropositive. Material for sequencing was PBMCs. The V call is TRBV14, the J call TRBJ2-2; D remains unclear. CDR3 region: CASSQERAGELFF. The CDR3, as DNA: TGTGCCAGCAGCCAAGAACGGGCCGGGGAGCTGTTTTTT.